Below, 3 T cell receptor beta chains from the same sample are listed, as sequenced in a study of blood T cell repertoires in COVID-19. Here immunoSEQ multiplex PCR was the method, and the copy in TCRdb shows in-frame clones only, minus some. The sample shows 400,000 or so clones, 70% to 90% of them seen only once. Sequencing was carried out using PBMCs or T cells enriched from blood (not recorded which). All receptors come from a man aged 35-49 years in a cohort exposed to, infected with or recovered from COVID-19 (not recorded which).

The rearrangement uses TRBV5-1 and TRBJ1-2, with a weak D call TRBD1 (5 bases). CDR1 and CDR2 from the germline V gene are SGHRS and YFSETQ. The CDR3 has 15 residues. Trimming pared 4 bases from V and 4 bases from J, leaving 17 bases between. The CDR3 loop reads CASSPTPGQGYGYTF. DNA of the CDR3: TGCGCCAGCAGCCCGACCCCCGGGCAGGGCTATGGCTACACCTTC.

The CDR3 DNA reads as TGTGCCAGCAGTGACTCCCTCTACAATGAGCAGTTCTTC. It is translated as CASSDSLYNEQFF. The chain carries TRBV6-4 and TRBJ2-1; D uncertain. This CDR3 has 13 residues. The V end was cut by 0 bases, the J end by 3 bases, with 3 bases between. Germline V gene lookup returns CDR1 MRHNA and CDR2 SNTAGT.

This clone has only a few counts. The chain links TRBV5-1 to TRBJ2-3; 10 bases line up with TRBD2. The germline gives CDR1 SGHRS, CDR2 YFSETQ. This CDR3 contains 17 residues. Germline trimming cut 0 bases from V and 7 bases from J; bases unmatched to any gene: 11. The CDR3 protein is CASSLGDLAGVGNTQYF. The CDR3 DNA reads TGCGCCAGCAGCTTGGGGGATCTAGCGGGAGTTGGGAATACGCAGTATTTT.